The rows below give T cell receptor beta chains drawn from one sample of a study of blood T cell repertoires in COVID-19. TCRdb's copy holds only in-frame clones and misses some; the assay was immunoSEQ multiplex PCR. The data show about 300,000 clones, approximately 88% seen once. The sequenced sample consisted of peripheral blood. The receptors here all came from a woman aged 25 to 39 who had recovered from COVID-19. The CDR3 runs from the conserved cysteine through the conserved F or W. D genes are given only for firm matches. Some rows have no size entry. The others give once, few or many, or a class for an expanded clone.

clone size	J gene	V gene	D gene	CDR3 protein	CDR3 DNA
-	TRBJ1-5	TRBV2	-	CASEAGPNQPQHF	TGTGCCAGCGAGGCAGGGCCCAATCAGCCCCAGCATTTT
few	TRBJ2-7	TRBV2	TRBD1	CASSKGQGYEQYF	TGTGCCAGCAGCAAAGGACAGGGGTACGAGCAGTACTTC
once	TRBJ2-5	TRBV7-6	-	CASSRLAGGEETQYF	TGTGCCAGCAGCCGACTGGCCGGAGGGGAAGAGACCCAGTACTTC
few	TRBJ2-1	TRBV30	TRBD2	CARTSDYNEQFF	TGTGCCAGGACTAGCGACTACAATGAGCAGTTCTTC
-	TRBJ1-6	TRBV18	TRBD1	CASTGGSYNSPLHF	TGTGCCAGCACAGGGGGTTCCTATAATTCACCCCTCCACTTT
-	TRBJ2-7	TRBV28	-	CASSTIQGLYEQYF	TGTGCCAGCAGTACCATACAGGGTCTCTACGAGCAGTACTTC
-	TRBJ2-7	TRBV4-2	TRBD1	CASSQYTQAGTGIYEQYF	TGTGCCAGCAGCCAATATACCCAAGCCGGGACAGGGATCTACGAGCAGTACTTC
-	TRBJ2-1	TRBV2	TRBD2	CASSAARGLSYNEQFF	TGTGCCAGCAGTGCGGCGCGGGGGTTATCCTACAATGAGCAGTTCTTC
-	TRBJ2-3	TRBV28	-	CASSSEARTDTQYF	TGTGCCAGCAGTTCGGAGGCGCGCACAGATACGCAGTATTTT
-	TRBJ2-7	TRBV19	TRBD1	CASSEGQGYYEQYF	TGTGCCAGTAGTGAAGGACAGGGTTACTACGAGCAGTACTTC
-	TRBJ1-2	TRBV10-3	TRBD1	CAILGQGGGYTF	TGTGCCATCCTCGGACAGGGCGGTGGCTACACCTTC
-	TRBJ1-6	TRBV4-2	-	CASSQEDGQGNENSPLHF	TGTGCCAGCAGCCAAGAAGACGGGCAGGGGAACGAGAATTCACCCCTCCACTTT
-	TRBJ2-5	TRBV30	TRBD2	CAWSVGGKETQYF	TGTGCCTGGAGTGTGGGGGGGAAAGAGACCCAGTACTTC
-	TRBJ1-2	TRBV2	TRBD1	CASSEDRSTYGYTF	TGTGCCAGCAGTGAGGACAGGAGTACCTATGGCTACACCTTC
-	TRBJ2-7	TRBV5-8	-	CASSPSYEQYF	TGTGCCAGCAGCCCGTCCTACGAGCAGTACTTC
-	TRBJ2-7	TRBV2	TRBD1	CASRGDRGSYEQYF	TGTGCCAGCAGGGGAGACAGGGGGTCCTACGAGCAGTACTTC
-	TRBJ2-7	TRBV10-3	-	CAIRSQGSYEQYF	TGTGCCATCAGAAGCCAGGGTTCCTACGAGCAGTACTTC
-	TRBJ2-7	TRBV2	-	CASRGQLYEQYF	TGTGCCAGCCGGGGACAATTATACGAGCAGTACTTC
-	TRBJ2-2	TRBV2	TRBD2	CASSVSRGSSGELFF	TGTGCCAGCAGTGTTTCGCGGGGGTCGTCCGGGGAGCTGTTTTTT
-	TRBJ1-6	TRBV28	TRBD1	CASSSTGDNSPLHF	TGTGCCAGCAGTTCAACAGGGGACAATTCACCCCTCCACTTT
few	TRBJ1-5	TRBV2	-	CASSGGGDQPQHF	TGTGCCAGCAGTGGGGGGGGCGATCAGCCCCAGCATTTT
-	TRBJ2-3	TRBV7-2	TRBD2	CASSLTFSGGERDTQYF	TGTGCCAGCAGCCTAACCTTTAGCGGGGGCGAAAGAGATACGCAGTATTTT
-	TRBJ1-4	TRBV5-1	-	CASSPESYSSTNEKLFF	TGCGCCAGCAGCCCAGAGAGTTACAGCTCAACTAATGAAAAACTGTTTTTT
-	TRBJ2-7	TRBV5-1	TRBD1	CASSTDNGQAHGDEQYF	TGCGCCAGCAGTACCGACAATGGACAGGCGCATGGGGACGAGCAGTACTTC
-	TRBJ2-1	TRBV5-1	-	CASSLLAPYNEQFF	TGCGCCAGCAGCTTGTTGGCCCCTTACAATGAGCAGTTCTTC
-	TRBJ1-6	TRBV4-3	-	CASSQEGGKGNSPLHF	TGCGCCAGCAGCCAAGAGGGGGGGAAGGGGAATTCACCCCTCCACTTT
-	TRBJ1-3	TRBV28	-	CASSFRDTIYF	TGTGCCAGCAGTTTTCGGGACACCATATATTTT
once	TRBJ2-2	TRBV5-4	-	CASSLGGSGHTGELFF	TGTGCCAGCAGCTTGGGGGGTAGCGGACACACCGGGGAGCTGTTTTTT
-	TRBJ2-7	TRBV5-1	TRBD1	CASSMGPGQGHYEQYF	TGCGCCAGCAGCATGGGCCCGGGACAGGGACACTACGAGCAGTACTTC
-	TRBJ2-7	TRBV20-1	-	CSPTGSYEQYF	TGCAGTCCCACAGGGAGTTACGAGCAGTACTTC
-	TRBJ2-3	TRBV19	-	CASSGTSSTDTQYF	TGTGCCAGTAGTGGGACAAGCAGCACAGATACGCAGTATTTT
-	TRBJ2-1	TRBV5-6	-	CASSFRGENLNEQFF	TGTGCCAGCAGCTTTCGCGGGGAGAACCTCAATGAGCAGTTCTTC
-	TRBJ2-5	TRBV30	-	CAWTPRWVGGETQYF	TGTGCCTGGACCCCCCGGTGGGTAGGAGGAGAGACCCAGTACTTC
-	TRBJ2-3	TRBV28	-	CASSDTGGPDTQYF	TGTGCCAGCAGTGACACCGGAGGGCCAGATACGCAGTATTTT
once	TRBJ1-3	TRBV5-6	-	CASSPRTASGNTIYF	TGTGCCAGCAGCCCCCGGACAGCGTCTGGAAACACCATATATTTT
-	TRBJ1-2	TRBV29-1	TRBD1	CSVTGHQDGYTF	TGCAGCGTGACAGGGCATCAAGATGGCTACACCTTC
-	TRBJ2-5	TRBV18	-	CASSPTTVETQYF	TGTGCCAGCTCACCAACCACTGTAGAGACCCAGTACTTC
-	TRBJ2-5	TRBV5-4	TRBD1	CASSRDRRKETQYF	TGTGCCAGCAGCCGGGACAGGAGAAAAGAGACCCAGTACTTC
-	TRBJ2-5	TRBV3-1/TRBV3-2	-	CASSRRRQETQYF	TGTGCCAGCAGCCGACGGAGACAAGAGACCCAGTACTTC
-	TRBJ1-1	TRBV10-3	TRBD1	CAITRGQLNTEAFF	TGTGCCATCACCCGGGGACAGCTGAACACTGAAGCTTTCTTT
-	TRBJ1-2	TRBV19	-	CASSPRTVPGGYTF	TGTGCCAGTAGTCCACGGACAGTCCCCGGCGGCTACACCTTC
-	TRBJ1-2	TRBV14	-	CASSLGTNYGYTF	TGTGCCAGCAGCCTCGGGACTAACTATGGCTACACCTTC
few	TRBJ2-1	TRBV19	-	CASSPLGGEYNEQFF	TGTGCCAGTAGTCCTTTGGGGGGAGAGTACAATGAGCAGTTCTTC
-	TRBJ1-1	TRBV15	-	CATSRGNRDTEAFF	TGTGCCACCAGCAGAGGGAACAGGGACACTGAAGCTTTCTTT
-	TRBJ2-2	TRBV7-2	-	CASSESGAGGELFF	TGTGCCAGCAGCGAGTCAGGGGCGGGCGGGGAGCTGTTTTTT
-	TRBJ1-4	TRBV19	-	CASTVAGEKLFF	TGTGCCAGTACCGTAGCGGGGGAAAAACTGTTTTTT
-	TRBJ2-7	TRBV3-1/TRBV3-2	-	CASSQGGLFMTPYEQYF	TGTGCCAGCAGCCAAGGCGGACTCTTCATGACTCCCTACGAGCAGTACTTC
-	TRBJ2-7	TRBV5-1	TRBD2	CASSLGTGGSEQYF	TGCGCCAGCAGCTTGGGGACGGGGGGGTCCGAGCAGTACTTC
-	TRBJ1-2	TRBV3-1/TRBV3-2	-	CASSLAGSPRVNYGYTF	TGTGCCAGCAGTCTCGCAGGGTCCCCCCGGGTTAACTATGGCTACACCTTC
-	TRBJ1-3	TRBV5-1	-	CASSSGQSGNTIYF	TGCGCCAGCAGCTCAGGACAGAGTGGAAACACCATATATTTT
-	TRBJ2-3	TRBV7-3	-	CATLRGEGTDTQYF	TGTGCCACCTTGCGCGGTGAGGGCACAGATACGCAGTATTTT
-	TRBJ1-2	TRBV2	-	CASSGAGIFNYGYTF	TGTGCCAGCAGTGGCGCGGGAATCTTTAACTATGGCTACACCTTC
-	TRBJ1-2	TRBV6-6	-	CASRKHSGNYGYTF	TGTGCCAGCAGAAAACATTCAGGGAACTATGGCTACACCTTC
-	TRBJ1-2	TRBV7-8	TRBD1	CASSEQGAAGGYTF	TGTGCCAGCAGCGAACAGGGGGCTGCGGGGGGCTACACCTTC
-	TRBJ1-2	TRBV27	TRBD1	CASRSYGQGPSTSYGYTF	TGTGCCAGCAGATCTTATGGACAGGGACCTTCCACCAGCTATGGCTACACCTTC
-	TRBJ1-2	TRBV7-2	TRBD1	CASSPRDRGAYGYTF	TGTGCCAGCAGCCCGCGGGACAGGGGAGCCTATGGCTACACCTTC